These 12 T cell receptor beta chains originate from one sample sequenced in a study of blood T cell repertoires in COVID-19 (dated by TCRdb to the early 2020s). Library generation was performed with the immunoSEQ multiplex PCR assay. TCRdb re-hosts the immuneACCESS table, in-frame sequences only. Its copies lack some clones; in the studies checked, an unresolved V gene accounts for under half of them, and the cause for the rest is not known. Recorded for this sample are approximately 300,000 clones; about nine tenths of them occurred a single time. The top ten constitute about 8.4% of the sample. The sample consisted of PBMCs or T cells enriched from blood (not recorded which). Receptors were obtained from a young woman who had recovered from COVID-19.

The chain employs TRBV19 and TRBJ1-6; perhaps TRBD1 as D (6 bases). The germline CDR1 and CDR2 sequences are LNHDA and SQIVND (reference sequence). V dropped 3 bases and J dropped 3 bases, with 15 bases sitting between them. The length of the CDR3 is 17 residues. CDR3 DNA: TGTGCCAGTAGTATTCGCGGGGGCCGGCTCTATAATTCACCCCTCCACTTT. It specifies CASSIRGGRLYNSPLHF.

CDR3 region: CASSSRQGAFGEQFF. Written as DNA, the CDR3 is TGTGCCAGCAGCTCCCGACAGGGGGCGTTTGGTGAGCAGTTCTTC. The V call is TRBV7-2, the J call TRBJ2-1; 10 bases fit TRBD1. Trimming cost V 4 bases and J 9 bases; bases outside gene matches: 9. The CDR3 sequence is 15 residues long. Germline V gives CDR1 SGHTA, CDR2 FQGNSA.

V is TRBV6-2 or TRBV6-3 and J is TRBJ2-3; no definite D call. The CDR3 has 11 amino acids. The V gene lost 5 bases and the J gene lost 8 bases, with 8 bases spanning the gap. Germline CDR1 is MNHEY and CDR2 is SVGEGT. In nucleotides, the CDR3 is TGTGCCAGCAGTGCCTCGAGTACGCAGTATTTT. Encoded protein: CASSASSTQYF.

The rearrangement joins TRBV27 to TRBJ2-3, with D uncertain. Germline lookup yields CDR1 MNHEY and CDR2 SMNVEV (reference sequence). Between the trimmed V and J ends, which lost 8 bases and 0 bases, there was a span of 15 bases. The CDR3 spans 15 residues. The CDR3 is CASRLGIGSTDTQYF. The DNA of the CDR3 is TGTGCCAGCCGCTTAGGAATCGGGAGCACAGATACGCAGTATTTT.

The rearrangement joins TRBV11-3 to TRBJ2-1; a weak D match, TRBD2 (6 bases). This CDR3 has 15 amino acids. With 5 bases removed from V and 6 bases from J, the gap between germline ends came to 17 bases. Looked up from germline, CDR1 is SGHNT and CDR2 is YENEEA. CDR3 sequence: CASSPPGEWINEQFF. The CDR3 nucleotides are TGTGCCAGCAGCCCCCCGGGGGAGTGGATCAATGAGCAGTTCTTC.

This clone was recorded only once. The rearrangement joins TRBV14 to TRBJ1-6, with TRBD1 as a possible D gene (5 bases). The CDR3 totals 15 residues. Trimming took 2 bases from V and 6 from J, leaving 11 bases between them. CDR1 and CDR2 (germline): SGHDN, FVKESK. CDR3 coding DNA: TGTGCCAGCAGCCAACCAGGGCCAAGTAATTCACCCCTCCACTTT. Translation gives CASSQPGPSNSPLHF.

CDR3: CASSPFAAGVSYEQYF. In DNA, the CDR3 is TGTGCCAGCTCACCCTTCGCGGCAGGGGTCTCCTACGAGCAGTACTTC. The chain uses TRBV18 and TRBJ2-7; perhaps TRBD1 as D (6 bases). The germline CDR1 and CDR2 sequences are KGHSH and LQKENI. CDR3 length: 16 residues. Trimming shortened V by 3 bases and J by 0 bases, and 15 bases separated the two germline ends.

The CDR3 sequence is CASSFRGTLWGKYGYTF. The CDR3 DNA is TGTGCCAGCAGTTTTAGGGGGACACTGTGGGGCAAGTATGGCTACACCTTC. V usage is TRBV28 and J usage is TRBJ1-2; perhaps TRBD1 as D (6 bases). The CDR3 sequence is 17 residues long. V shed 3 bases and J shed 5 bases, with 22 bases lying between them. Germline assignment: CDR1 MDHEN and CDR2 SYDVKM.

V usage is TRBV6-5 and J usage is TRBJ2-7; D might be TRBD2 (5 bases). Trimming left V 2 bases short and J 0 bases short, with 14 bases between. The CDR3 extends over 16 amino acids. Germline V gene lookup returns CDR1 MNHEY and CDR2 SVGAGI. CDR3 in amino acids: CASSYTPGRISYEQYF. As DNA, the CDR3 is TGTGCCAGCAGTTACACTCCGGGGAGAATCTCCTACGAGCAGTACTTC.

This chain uses TRBV5-4 with TRBJ2-2, with 8 bases matching TRBD1. This CDR3 is 19 amino acids long. Trimming at V came to 7 bases and at J to 1 base, leaving 18 bases not matched to a gene. CDR1 is SGHNT, CDR2 YYREEE, per germline (reference sequence). The CDR3: CASGQGAPFPMMNTGELFF. The CDR3 nucleotides read TGTGCCAGCGGTCAGGGGGCCCCCTTCCCCATGATGAACACCGGGGAGCTGTTTTTT. The complete variable domain, with remaining parts taken from reference TRBV5-4 and TRBJ2-2, reads ETGVTQSPTHLIKTRGQQVTLRCSSQSGHNTVSWYQQALGQGPQFIFQYYREEENGRGNFPPRFSGLQFPNYSSELNVNALELDDSALYLCASGQGAPFPMMNTGELFFGEGSRLTVL.

J is TRBJ2-3 and V is TRBV5-1; D possibly corresponds to TRBD1 (7 bases). The CDR3 spans 14 residues. Trimming pared 4 bases from V and 3 bases from J, leaving 12 bases between. Germline V gene lookup returns CDR1 SGHRS and CDR2 YFSETQ. The CDR3 here is CASSQGEVTDTQYF. The CDR3, as DNA: TGCGCCAGCAGCCAGGGGGAGGTTACAGATACGCAGTATTTT. The full variable domain, in which reference TRBV5-1 and TRBJ2-3 provide the parts outside the CDR3, is KAGVTQTPRYLIKTRGQQVTLSCSPISGHRSVSWYQQTPGQGLQFLFEYFSETQRNKGNFPGRFSGRQFSNSRSEMNVSTLELGDSALYLCASSQGEVTDTQYFGPGTRLTVL.

The J gene is TRBJ1-2, the V gene TRBV7-2, with no clear D. The germline CDR1 and CDR2 sequences are SGHTA and FQGNSA. CDR3 length: 14 residues. The V end was cut by 3 bases, the J end by 6 bases, with 14 bases between. CDR3 sequence: CASSLDWNLHGYTF. As DNA, the CDR3 is TGTGCCAGCAGCTTGGACTGGAATCTACATGGCTACACCTTC.